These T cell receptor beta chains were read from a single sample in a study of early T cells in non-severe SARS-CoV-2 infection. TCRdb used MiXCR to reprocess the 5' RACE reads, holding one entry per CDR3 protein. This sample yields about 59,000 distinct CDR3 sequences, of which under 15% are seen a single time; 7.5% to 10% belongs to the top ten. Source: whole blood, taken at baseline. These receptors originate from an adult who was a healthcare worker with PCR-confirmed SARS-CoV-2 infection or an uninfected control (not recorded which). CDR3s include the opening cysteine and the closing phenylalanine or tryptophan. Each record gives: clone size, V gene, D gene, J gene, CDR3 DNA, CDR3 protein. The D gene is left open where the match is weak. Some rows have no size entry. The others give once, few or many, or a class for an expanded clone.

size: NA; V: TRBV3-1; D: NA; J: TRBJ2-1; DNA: TGTGCCAGCAGCCAAGACTGGGGCGCGGGGAATGAGCAGTTCTTC; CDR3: CASSQDWGAGNEQFF
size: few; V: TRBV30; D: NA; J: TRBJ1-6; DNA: TGTGCCTGGAGTGTACAGGTCTATAATTCACCCCTCCACTTT; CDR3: CAWSVQVYNSPLHF
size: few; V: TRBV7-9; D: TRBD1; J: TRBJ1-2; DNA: TGTGCCAGCAAAGGGGGCCACTATGGCTACACCTTC; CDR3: CASKGGHYGYTF
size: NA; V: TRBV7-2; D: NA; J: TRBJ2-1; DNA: TGTGCCAGCACCGAGTTGAGCTCCTACAATGAGCAGTTCTTC; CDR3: CASTELSSYNEQFF
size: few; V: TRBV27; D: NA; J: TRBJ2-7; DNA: TGTGCCAGCAGTCCTGTGGAGGGGGCCCACGAGCAGTACTTC; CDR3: CASSPVEGAHEQYF
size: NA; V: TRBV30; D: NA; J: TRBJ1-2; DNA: TGTGCCTGGAGGGGGTACTATGGCTACACCTTC; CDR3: CAWRGYYGYTF
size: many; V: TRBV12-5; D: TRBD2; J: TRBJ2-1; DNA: TGTGCTAGTGGTTTATCTAGCGGGGGGGCCTACAATGAGCAGTTCTTC; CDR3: CASGLSSGGAYNEQFF
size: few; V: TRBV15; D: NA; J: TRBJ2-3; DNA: TGTGCCACCAAGGATCAGGATCGCACAGATACGCAGTATTTT; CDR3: CATKDQDRTDTQYF
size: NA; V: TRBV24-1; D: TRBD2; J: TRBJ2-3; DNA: TGTGCCACCAGTGACCTGGGACGGGGGGGCTCAGATACGCAGTATTTT; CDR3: CATSDLGRGGSDTQYF
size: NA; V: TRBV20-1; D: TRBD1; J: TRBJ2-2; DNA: TGCAGTGCTAGAGATCTAGGACAGGGCATCACCGGGGAGCTGTTTTTT; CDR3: CSARDLGQGITGELFF
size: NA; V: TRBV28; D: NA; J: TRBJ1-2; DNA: TGTGCCAGTCGGGGGGCATACTATGGCTACACCTTC; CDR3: CASRGAYYGYTF
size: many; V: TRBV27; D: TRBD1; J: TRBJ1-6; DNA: TGTGCCAGCAGTTTATATGGACAGGGCCTAAATTCACCCCTCCACTTT; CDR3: CASSLYGQGLNSPLHF
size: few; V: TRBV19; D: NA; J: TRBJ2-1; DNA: TGTGCCAGTAGTGCCCTCGGGGCCTTCGGGAATGAGCAGTTCTTC; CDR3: CASSALGAFGNEQFF
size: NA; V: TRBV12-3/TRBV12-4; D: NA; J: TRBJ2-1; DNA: TGTGCCAGCAGTTTGGGTGGGAGCGCAGTTAATGAGCAGTTCTTC; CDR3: CASSLGGSAVNEQFF
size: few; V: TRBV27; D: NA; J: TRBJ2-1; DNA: TGTGCCAGCAGTTTGCGAGGGGGCAATGAGCAGTTCTTC; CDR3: CASSLRGGNEQFF
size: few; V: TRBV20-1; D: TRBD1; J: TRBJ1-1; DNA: TGCAGTGCTAGAAAACCGGGACAGGGTCAGCGGACTGAAGCTTTCTTT; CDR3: CSARKPGQGQRTEAFF
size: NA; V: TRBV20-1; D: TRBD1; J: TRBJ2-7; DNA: TGCAGTGCTGCCCGCAGGGGGCTCTACGAGCAGTACTTC; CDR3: CSAARRGLYEQYF
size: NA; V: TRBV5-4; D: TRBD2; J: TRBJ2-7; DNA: TGTGCCAGCAGCTCGCAGGGACTAGCCCCTGACGAGCAGTACTTC; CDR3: CASSSQGLAPDEQYF
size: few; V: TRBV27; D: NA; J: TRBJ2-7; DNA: TGTGCCAGCAGTTTGAGGCTTGGGGGCGCGGACTACGAGCAGTACTTC; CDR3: CASSLRLGGADYEQYF
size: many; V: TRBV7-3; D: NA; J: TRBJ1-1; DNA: TGTGCCAGCAGCTTAAACTCGGCAGGGAGCGCTTTCTTT; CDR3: CASSLNSAGSAFF
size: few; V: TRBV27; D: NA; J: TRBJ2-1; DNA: TGTGCCAGCAGCCGCGGACAGATTTACAATGAGCAGTTCTTC; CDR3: CASSRGQIYNEQFF
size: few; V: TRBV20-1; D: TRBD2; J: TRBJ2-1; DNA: TGCAGTGCTGACGGGACTAGCGGGAGCAATGAGCAGTTCTTC; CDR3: CSADGTSGSNEQFF
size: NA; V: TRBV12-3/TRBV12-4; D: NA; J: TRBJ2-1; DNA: TGTGCCAGCAGTTTGTACCCTACGCACAATGAGCAGTTCTTC; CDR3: CASSLYPTHNEQFF
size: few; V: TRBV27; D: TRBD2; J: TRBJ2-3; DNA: TGTGCCAGCAGTCTAGAGCGGGGGACAGATACGCAGTATTTT; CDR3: CASSLERGTDTQYF
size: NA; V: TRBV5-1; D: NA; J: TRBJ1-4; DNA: TGCGCCAGCAGCCGAGGACAGAATGAAAAACTGTTTTTT; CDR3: CASSRGQNEKLFF
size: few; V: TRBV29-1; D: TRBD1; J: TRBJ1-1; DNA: TGCAGCGTTGAAGTTCTAACGGGGACAGGGATGAACACTGAAGCTTTCTTT; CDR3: CSVEVLTGTGMNTEAFF
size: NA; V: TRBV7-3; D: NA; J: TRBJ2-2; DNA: TGTGCCAGCAGCCGGGCGGGACGCAACACCGGGGAGCTGTTTTTT; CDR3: CASSRAGRNTGELFF
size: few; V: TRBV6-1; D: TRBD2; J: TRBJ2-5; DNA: TGTGCCAGCAGTGAAGCTATAGCGGGAGGGGGGACCCAGTACTTC; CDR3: CASSEAIAGGGTQYF
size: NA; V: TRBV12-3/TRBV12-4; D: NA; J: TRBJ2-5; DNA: TGTGCCAGCAGTTTAGTACAGAAAGAGACCCAGTACTTC; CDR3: CASSLVQKETQYF
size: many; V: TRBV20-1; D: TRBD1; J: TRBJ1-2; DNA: TGCAGTGCTTTCACAGGGGGCGCCCAACTCGGAGTCGGCTACACCTTC; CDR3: CSAFTGGAQLGVGYTF
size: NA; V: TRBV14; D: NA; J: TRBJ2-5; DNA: TGTGCCAGCAGCCAAGTTGGGGGAAAGACCCAGTACTTC; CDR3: CASSQVGGKTQYF
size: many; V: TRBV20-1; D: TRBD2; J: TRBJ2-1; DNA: TGCAGTGCTAGAGGGACTAGCGAGTACAATGAGCAGTTCTTC; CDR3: CSARGTSEYNEQFF
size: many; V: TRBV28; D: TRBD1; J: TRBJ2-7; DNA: TGTGCCAGCACCCCTCCGGGACAGGCCTACGAGCAGTACTTC; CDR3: CASTPPGQAYEQYF
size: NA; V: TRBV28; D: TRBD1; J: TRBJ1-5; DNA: TGTGCCAGCAGTTTGGGCGGGACAGGGCTGAGGCCCCAGCATTTT; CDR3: CASSLGGTGLRPQHF
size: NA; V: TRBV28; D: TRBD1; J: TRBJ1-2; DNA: TGTGCCAGCAGTTCAGGGGGCGGCTACACCTTC; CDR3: CASSSGGGYTF
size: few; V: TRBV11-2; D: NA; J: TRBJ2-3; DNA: TGTGCCAGCAGCTTGGACCGGGACTTCGGCCATACGCAGTATTTT; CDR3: CASSLDRDFGHTQYF
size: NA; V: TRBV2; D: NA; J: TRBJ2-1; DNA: TGTGCCAGCAGTGGGGATTCCTACAATGAGCAGTTCTTC; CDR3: CASSGDSYNEQFF
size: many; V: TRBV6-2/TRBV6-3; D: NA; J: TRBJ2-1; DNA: TGTGCCAGCAACGGCGGGGCATACAATGAGCAGTTCTTC; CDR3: CASNGGAYNEQFF
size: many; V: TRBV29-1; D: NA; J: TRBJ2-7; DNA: TGCAGCGTTGGGGGTGAGTCCTACGAGCAGTACTTC; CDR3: CSVGGESYEQYF
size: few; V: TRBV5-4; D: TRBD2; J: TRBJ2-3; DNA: TGTGCCAGCAGCTTGTTAATGCTAGCGGGGGGCCCAGATACGCAGTATTTT; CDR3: CASSLLMLAGGPDTQYF
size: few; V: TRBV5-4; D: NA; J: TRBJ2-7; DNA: TGTGCCAGCAGCTTGAGGGCGGACAACTACGAGCAGTACTTC; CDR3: CASSLRADNYEQYF
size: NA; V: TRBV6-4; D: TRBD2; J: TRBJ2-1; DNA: TGTGCCAGCAGTGACTCGAGCGGGGGGGCCAATGAGCAGTTCTTC; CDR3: CASSDSSGGANEQFF
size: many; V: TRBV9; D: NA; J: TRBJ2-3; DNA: TGTGCCAGCAGCTCGTTAGCGGCCCGGACTAGCACAGATACGCAGTATTTT; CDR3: CASSSLAARTSTDTQYF
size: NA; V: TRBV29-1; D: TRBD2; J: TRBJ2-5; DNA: TGCAGCGTTAAACTAGCGGGACGTCAAGAGACCCAGTACTTC; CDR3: CSVKLAGRQETQYF
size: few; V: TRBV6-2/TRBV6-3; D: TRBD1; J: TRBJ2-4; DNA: TGTGCCAGCAGACCGTCGGACAGGCCCTCAAACATTCAGTACTTC; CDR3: CASRPSDRPSNIQYF
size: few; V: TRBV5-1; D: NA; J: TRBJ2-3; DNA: TGCGCCAGCAGCCTGGTATCCAGGGCTAGCACAGATACGCAGTATTTT; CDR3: CASSLVSRASTDTQYF
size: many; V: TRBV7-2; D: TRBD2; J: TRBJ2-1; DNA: TGTGCCAGCAGCTTGGGTCGCGGGAGGGCCCTATACAATGAGCAGTTCTTC; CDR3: CASSLGRGRALYNEQFF
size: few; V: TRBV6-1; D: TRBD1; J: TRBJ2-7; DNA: TGTGCCAGCAGTGAAATTGGCGACAGGGGTTGGTACGAGCAGTACTTC; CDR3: CASSEIGDRGWYEQYF
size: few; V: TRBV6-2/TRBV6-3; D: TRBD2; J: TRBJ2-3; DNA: TGTGCCAGCAGTTACCCCATGCCGAAACTAGCGGGGCAGTATTTT; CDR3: CASSYPMPKLAGQYF
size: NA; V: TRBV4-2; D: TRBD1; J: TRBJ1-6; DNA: TGTGCCAGCAGCCAAGACGGGACAGTGTACCGAGTTGACTCCTATAATTCACCCCTCCACTTT; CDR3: CASSQDGTVYRVDSYNSPLHF
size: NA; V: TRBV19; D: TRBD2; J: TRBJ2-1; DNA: TGTGCCAGTAAATATAGCGGGCCTTCGAATGAGCAGTTCTTC; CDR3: CASKYSGPSNEQFF
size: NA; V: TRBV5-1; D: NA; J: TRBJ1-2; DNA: TGCGCCAGCAGCTTGGAACCCGCGGTCAACTATGGCTACACCTTC; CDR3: CASSLEPAVNYGYTF
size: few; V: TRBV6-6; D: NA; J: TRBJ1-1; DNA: TGTGCCAGCAGTCACCAGGGGATCACTGAAGCTTTCTTT; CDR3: CASSHQGITEAFF
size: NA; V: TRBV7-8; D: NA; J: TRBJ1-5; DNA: TGTGCCAGCAGCGAGACATATTTACCTAATCAGCCCCAGCATTTT; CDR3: CASSETYLPNQPQHF
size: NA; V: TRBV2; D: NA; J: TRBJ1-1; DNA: TGTGCCAGCAGTGAAGCGTTAGCATGGCTTGAAGCTTTCTTT; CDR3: CASSEALAWLEAFF
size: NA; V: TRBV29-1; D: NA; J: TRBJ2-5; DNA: TGCAGCGTGCGAACGGGGGCAACCCGGTACTTC; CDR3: CSVRTGATRYF
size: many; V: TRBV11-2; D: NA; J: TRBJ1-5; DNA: TGTGCCAGCAGCCGCGACAGAGCGGGTCAGCCCCAGCATTTT; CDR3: CASSRDRAGQPQHF
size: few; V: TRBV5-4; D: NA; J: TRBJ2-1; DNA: TGTGCCAGCAGAGATGACCTTTCCACAGGGCTCAATGAGCAGTTCTTC; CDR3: CASRDDLSTGLNEQFF
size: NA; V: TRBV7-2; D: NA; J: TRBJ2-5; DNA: TGTGCCAGCAGCTTAATCAGCCCGGGGATTGAGACCCAGTACTTC; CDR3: CASSLISPGIETQYF
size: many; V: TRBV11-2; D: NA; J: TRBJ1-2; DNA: TGTGCCAGCAGCTTTAGGAGTAACTATGGCTACACCTTC; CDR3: CASSFRSNYGYTF